This entry lists 5 T cell receptor beta chains sequenced from one sample in a study of response to subunit inactivated influenza vaccine. TCRdb used MiXCR to reprocess the RT-PCR reads, holding one entry per CDR3 protein. The sample shows about 700,000 distinct CDR3 sequences, more than 15% of them seen only once. Source: PBMCs from blood, taken 11 to 12 days after vaccination. These receptor sequences come from a man aged 50 to 60 who received an inactivated influenza vaccine.

This clonotype was recorded a few times. This sequence joins TRBV25-1 and TRBJ2-7; D possibly matches TRBD1 or TRBD2 (6 bases each). V lost 1 base and J lost 6, with 13 bases in between. CDR1 and CDR2 from the germline V gene are MGHDK and SYGVNS. This CDR3 has 14 amino acids. In DNA, the CDR3 is TGTGCCAGCAGTGAATTCACAGGGCGGGGCGAGCAGTACTTC. Translated: CASSEFTGRGEQYF.

This clonotype turned up a few times. The V and J genes are TRBV9 and TRBJ2-2, with 10 bases lining up with TRBD2. Germline lookup yields CDR1 SGDLS and CDR2 YYNGEE. The CDR3 has 16 amino acids. J lost 3 bases, V lost 2 bases, and 4 bases had no gene match. The CDR3 is CASSVSGRVYTGELFF. The CDR3 DNA reads TGTGCCAGCAGCGTGAGCGGGAGGGTCTACACCGGGGAGCTGTTTTTT.

This sequence joins TRBV20-1 and TRBJ2-4, with 9 nucleotides matching TRBD2. Losses at the gene ends were 6 bases for V and 6 bases for J; bases not matched to a gene: 6. This CDR3 contains 13 residues. CDR1 and CDR2 (germline): DFQATT, SNEGSKA (reference sequence). Here the CDR3 DNA reads TGCAGTGCGCAGTTAGCGGGGGTAAACATTCAGTACTTC. Protein sequence: CSAQLAGVNIQYF.

The rearrangement uses TRBV20-1 and TRBJ2-3; 7 bases align to TRBD1. J was trimmed by 6 bases and V by 4 bases; bases with no gene match: 10. The CDR3 is 14 amino acids. Looked up from germline, CDR1 is DFQATT and CDR2 is SNEGSKA (reference sequence). CDR3 protein: CSATNLPRGDTQYF. CDR3 DNA sequence: TGCAGTGCTACAAACCTACCCAGGGGGGATACGCAGTATTTT.

This clonotype was counted a few times. The chain recombines TRBV25-1 with TRBJ2-7, with D uncertain. Germline CDR1 reads MGHDK; CDR2 reads SYGVNS. With 5 bases removed from V and 9 bases from J, the gap between germline ends came to 11 bases. The CDR3 extends over 11 amino acids. The CDR3 is CASSNGKAQYF. The CDR3 coding sequence is TGTGCCAGCAGTAATGGGAAGGCGCAGTACTTC.